The rows below give T cell receptor beta chains drawn from one sample of a study of human T cells and chemical hapten exposure. From the RACE reads, TCRdb called clonotypes with MiXCR, one entry per CDR3 protein. The data show about 60,000 distinct CDR3 sequences, with about 9% seen just once and roughly 13% held by the top ten. The specimen comprised whole blood, sampled in connection with sensitization to the hapten diphenylcyclopropenone (DPC). These receptors originate from a middle-aged woman with alopecia areata. Some clones in this sample may be carry-over from other donors' samples. The CDR3 runs from the conserved cysteine through the conserved F or W. D genes are given only for firm matches. Expanded clones are given a class, and other clones once, few, many or no size at all.

V	J	length	size	D	CDR3	DNA
TRBV6-5	TRBJ1-1	13	NA	NA	CASSLLGGTEAFF	TGTGCCAGCAGTCTCCTAGGGGGCACTGAAGCTTTCTTT
TRBV7-9	TRBJ2-7	13	few	NA	CASSPRGAYEQYF	TGTGCCAGCAGTCCCCGAGGGGCCTACGAGCAGTACTTC
TRBV11-2	TRBJ1-2	16	many	NA	CASSLDFRAQSSGYTF	TGTGCCAGCAGCTTAGATTTCAGAGCCCAATCGTCCGGCTACACCTTC
TRBV29-1	TRBJ1-2	11	many	NA	CSVVRGYGYTF	TGCAGCGTTGTTCGTGGATATGGCTACACCTTC
TRBV29-1	TRBJ2-7	13	many	TRBD1	CSVRDRGPYEQYF	TGCAGCGTTCGGGACAGGGGGCCTTACGAGCAGTACTTC
TRBV5-4	TRBJ2-3	15	NA	NA	CASSRDTSRTDTQYF	TGTGCCAGCAGCCGGGACACTTCCCGCACAGATACGCAGTATTTT
TRBV7-3	TRBJ1-1	15	many	NA	CASSLSGGYNTEAFF	TGTGCCAGCAGCTTAAGTGGGGGATATAACACTGAAGCTTTCTTT
TRBV20-1	TRBJ2-3	13	NA	NA	CSARVLGPNTQYF	TGCAGTGCTAGAGTTCTGGGTCCCAATACGCAGTATTTT
TRBV30	TRBJ1-3	12	NA	NA	CAWSLQGNTIYF	TGTGCCTGGAGTCTTCAAGGAAACACCATATATTTT
TRBV4-1	TRBJ2-3	17	many	TRBD2	CASSQGFSGGVSDTQYF	TGCGCCAGCAGCCAAGGTTTTAGCGGGGGGGTTTCTGATACGCAGTATTTT